The present TCR beta chain was sequenced within a study of early T cells in non-severe SARS-CoV-2 infection. About the research overall: RNA in bulk from unsorted whole blood was sequenced, and chains were unpaired.

Per the germline V gene, CDR1 is KGHSY and CDR2 is FQNENV. The CDR3 has 16 residues. V was pared by 0 bases and J by 2 bases, with 13 bases between. TCRdb analysed the 5' RACE reads with MiXCR anew, one entry per CDR3 protein. In the table there are 45,000 to 75,000 distinct CDR3 sequences, 8% to 9.5% of which are singletons. This clonotype was recorded at least ten times. The TCR was taken from an adult who was a healthcare worker with PCR-confirmed SARS-CoV-2 infection or an uninfected control (not recorded which). The sample comprised whole blood. This chain links TRBV16 with TRBJ1-2, with D hard to call. The CDR3 DNA follows: TGTGCCAGCAGCCAATCCGGAGGAGAAGCCAACTATGGCTACACCTTC. It is translated as CASSQSGGEANYGYTF.